This TCR beta chain was identified during a study of shared clonotypes between healthy human individuals. Some clones are missing from TCRdb's copy, which holds only in-frame ones; the method was immunoSEQ multiplex PCR. The sample includes about 510,000 clones, about 95% of them seen just once. Germline V gene lookup returns CDR1 WNHNN and CDR2 SYGVQD (reference sequence). The V and J ends lost 3 bases and 1 base respectively, with 11 bases between them. There are 15 residues in the CDR3. For this clone: Its antigen is as yet unknown.

General study results and limits: Exclusively blood specimens were collected; tissue repertoires likely differ.

Sequenced sample: naive CD4+ T cells sorted from blood. Subset of the sample: CD45RA+ positively selected. J is TRBJ2-3 and V is TRBV10-1; D is possibly TRBD1 or TRBD2 (5 bases each). This TCR derives from a young woman in good health. Here the CDR3 reads CASSDMGVGTDTQYF. The CDR3 DNA sequence: TGCGCCAGCAGTGACATGGGGGTAGGCACAGATACGCAGTATTTT.